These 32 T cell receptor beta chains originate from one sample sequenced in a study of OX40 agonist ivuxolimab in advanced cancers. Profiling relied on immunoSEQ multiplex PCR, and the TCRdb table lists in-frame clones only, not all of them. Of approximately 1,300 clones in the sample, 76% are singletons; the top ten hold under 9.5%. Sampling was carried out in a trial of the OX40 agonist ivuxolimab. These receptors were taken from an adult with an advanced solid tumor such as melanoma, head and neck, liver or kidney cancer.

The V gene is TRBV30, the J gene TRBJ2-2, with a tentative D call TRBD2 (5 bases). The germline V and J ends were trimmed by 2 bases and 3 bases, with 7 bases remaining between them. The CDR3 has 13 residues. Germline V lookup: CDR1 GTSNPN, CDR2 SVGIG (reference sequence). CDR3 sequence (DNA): TGTGCCTGGAGTTACGGGGACACCGGGGAGCTGTTTTTT. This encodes CAWSYGDTGELFF.

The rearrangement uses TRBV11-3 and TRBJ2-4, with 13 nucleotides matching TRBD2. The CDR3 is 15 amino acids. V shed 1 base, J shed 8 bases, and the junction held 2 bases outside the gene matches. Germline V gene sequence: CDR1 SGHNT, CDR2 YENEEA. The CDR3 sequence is CASSLGTSGGYIQYF. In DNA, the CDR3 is TGTGCCAGCAGCTTAGGGACTAGCGGGGGTTACATTCAGTACTTC.

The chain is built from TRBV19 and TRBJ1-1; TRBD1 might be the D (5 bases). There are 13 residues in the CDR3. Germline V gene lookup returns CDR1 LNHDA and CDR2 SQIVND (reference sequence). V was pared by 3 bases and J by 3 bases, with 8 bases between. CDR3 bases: TGTGCCAGTAGTATCTCCAGGGACACTGAAGCTTTCTTT. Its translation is CASSISRDTEAFF.

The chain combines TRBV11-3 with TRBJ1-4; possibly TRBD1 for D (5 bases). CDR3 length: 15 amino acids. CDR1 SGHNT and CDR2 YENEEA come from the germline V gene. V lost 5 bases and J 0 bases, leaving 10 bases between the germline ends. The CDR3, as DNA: TGTGCCAGCAGCCGAGTGGGGGCAACTAATGAAAAACTGTTTTTT. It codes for CASSRVGATNEKLFF.

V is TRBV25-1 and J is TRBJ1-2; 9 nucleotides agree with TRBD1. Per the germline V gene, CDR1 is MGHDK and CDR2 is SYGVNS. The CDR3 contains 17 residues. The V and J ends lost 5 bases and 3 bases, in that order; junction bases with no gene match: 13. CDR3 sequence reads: CASSFLGTGPRDYGYTF. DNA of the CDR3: TGTGCCAGCAGTTTCCTCGGGACAGGGCCGAGGGACTATGGCTACACCTTC.

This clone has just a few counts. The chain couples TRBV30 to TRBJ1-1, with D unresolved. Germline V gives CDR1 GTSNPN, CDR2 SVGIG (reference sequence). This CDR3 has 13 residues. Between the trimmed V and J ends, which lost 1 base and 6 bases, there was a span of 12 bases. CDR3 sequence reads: CAWSDQGWAEAFF. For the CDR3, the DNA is TGTGCCTGGAGTGACCAAGGGTGGGCTGAAGCTTTCTTT. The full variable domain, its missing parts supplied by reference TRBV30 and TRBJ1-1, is SQTIHQWPATLVQPVGSPLSLECTVEGTSNPNLYWYRQAAGRGLQLLFYSVGIGQISSEVPQNLSASRPQDRQFILSSKKLLLSDSGFYLCAWSDQGWAEAFFGQGTRLTVV.

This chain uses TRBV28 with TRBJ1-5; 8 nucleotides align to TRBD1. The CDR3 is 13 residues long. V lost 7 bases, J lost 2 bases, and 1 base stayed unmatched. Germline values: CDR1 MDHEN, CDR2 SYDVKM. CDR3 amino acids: CASKQGGNQPQHF. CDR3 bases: TGTGCCAGCAAACAGGGGGGCAATCAGCCCCAGCATTTT.

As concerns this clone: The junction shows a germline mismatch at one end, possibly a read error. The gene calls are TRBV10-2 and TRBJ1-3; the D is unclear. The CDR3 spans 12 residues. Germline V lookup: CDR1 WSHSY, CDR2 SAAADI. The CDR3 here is CASSESGYTIYF. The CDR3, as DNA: TGCGCCAGCAGTGAGTCTGGATACACCATATATTTT.

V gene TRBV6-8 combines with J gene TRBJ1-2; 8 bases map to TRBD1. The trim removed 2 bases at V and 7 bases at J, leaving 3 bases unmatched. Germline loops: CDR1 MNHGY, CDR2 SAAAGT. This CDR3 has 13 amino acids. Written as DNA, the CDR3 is TGTGCCAGCAGTTACCAGGGGGCGGTTGGCTACACCTTC. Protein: CASSYQGAVGYTF.

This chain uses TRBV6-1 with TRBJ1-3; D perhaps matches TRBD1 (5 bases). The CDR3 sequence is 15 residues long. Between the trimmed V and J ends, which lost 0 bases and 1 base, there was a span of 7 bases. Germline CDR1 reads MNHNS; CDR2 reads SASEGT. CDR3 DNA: TGTGCCAGCAGTGAAGCCTGGGGGTCTGGAAACACCATATATTTT. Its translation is CASSEAWGSGNTIYF.

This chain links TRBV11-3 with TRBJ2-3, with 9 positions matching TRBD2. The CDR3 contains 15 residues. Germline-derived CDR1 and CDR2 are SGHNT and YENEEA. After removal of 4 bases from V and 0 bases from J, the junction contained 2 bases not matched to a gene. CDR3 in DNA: TGTGCCAGCAGCTCAAGCGGGGGGAGCACAGATACGCAGTATTTT. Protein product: CASSSSGGSTDTQYF.

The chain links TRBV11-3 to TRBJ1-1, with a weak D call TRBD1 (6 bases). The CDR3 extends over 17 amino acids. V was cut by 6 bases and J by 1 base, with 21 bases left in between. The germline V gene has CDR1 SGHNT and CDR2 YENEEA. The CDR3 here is CASRKGPGTPTNTEAFF. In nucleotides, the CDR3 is TGTGCCAGCAGGAAAGGTCCCGGGACACCTACGAACACTGAAGCTTTCTTT.

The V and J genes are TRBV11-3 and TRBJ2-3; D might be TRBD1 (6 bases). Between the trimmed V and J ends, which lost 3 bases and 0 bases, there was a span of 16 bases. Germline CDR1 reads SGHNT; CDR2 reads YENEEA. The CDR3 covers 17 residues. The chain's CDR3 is CASSLVGTTLSTDTQYF. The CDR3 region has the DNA TGTGCCAGCAGCTTGGTTGGGACAACCCTTAGCACAGATACGCAGTATTTT.

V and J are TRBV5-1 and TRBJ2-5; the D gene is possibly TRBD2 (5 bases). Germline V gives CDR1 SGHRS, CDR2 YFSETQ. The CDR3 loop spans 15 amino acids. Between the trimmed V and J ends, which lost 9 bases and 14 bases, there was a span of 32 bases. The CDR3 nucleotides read TGCGCCACCCAGCCTGGAGGTCTCCTGCGGGCGACTCAATACTTC. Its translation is CATQPGGLLRATQYF.

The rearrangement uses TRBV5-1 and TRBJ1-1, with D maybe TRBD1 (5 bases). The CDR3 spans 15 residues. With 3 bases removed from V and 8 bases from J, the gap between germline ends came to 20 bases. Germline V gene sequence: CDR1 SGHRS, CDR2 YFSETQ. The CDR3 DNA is TGCGCCAGCAGCTCCCAGGGTGTCGGCGGAAGCGAAGCTTTCTTT. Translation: CASSSQGVGGSEAFF.

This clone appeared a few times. The CDR3 here is CASSFSGSSGANVLTF. The CDR3 DNA sequence: TGTGCCAGCAGCTTTAGCGGGAGCTCTGGGGCCAACGTCCTGACTTTC. The chain is built from TRBV11-3 and TRBJ2-6, with 9 bases matching TRBD2. V trimming: 3 bases; J trimming: 0 bases; junction bases outside the gene matches: 0. CDR1 SGHNT and CDR2 YENEEA come from the germline V gene. The CDR3 covers 16 residues.

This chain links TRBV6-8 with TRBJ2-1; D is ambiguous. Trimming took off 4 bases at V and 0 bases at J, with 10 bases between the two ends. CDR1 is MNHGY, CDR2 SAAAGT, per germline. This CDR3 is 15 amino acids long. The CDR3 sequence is CASSFQSSSYNEQFF. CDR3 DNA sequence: TGTGCCAGCAGTTTTCAGAGTAGCTCCTACAATGAGCAGTTCTTC.

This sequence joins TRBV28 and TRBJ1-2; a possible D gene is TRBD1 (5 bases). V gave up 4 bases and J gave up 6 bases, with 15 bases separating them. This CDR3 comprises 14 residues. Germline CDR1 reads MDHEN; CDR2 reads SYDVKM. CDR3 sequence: CASSSLGGSNGYTF. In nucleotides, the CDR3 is TGTGCCAGCAGTTCTCTTGGGGGGAGCAATGGCTACACCTTC.

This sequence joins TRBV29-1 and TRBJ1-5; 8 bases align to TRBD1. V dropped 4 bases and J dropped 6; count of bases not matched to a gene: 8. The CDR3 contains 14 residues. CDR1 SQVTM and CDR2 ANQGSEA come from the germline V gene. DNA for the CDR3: TGCAGCGTTGCCCTGGCAGGGGGCAGTCAGCCCCAGCATTTT. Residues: CSVALAGGSQPQHF.

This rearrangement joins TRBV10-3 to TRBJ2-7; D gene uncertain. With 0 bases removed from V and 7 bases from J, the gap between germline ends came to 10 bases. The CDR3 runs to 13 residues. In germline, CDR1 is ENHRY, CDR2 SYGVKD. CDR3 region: CAISESGEEEQYF. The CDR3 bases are TGTGCCATCAGTGAGTCGGGCGAAGAAGAGCAGTACTTC.

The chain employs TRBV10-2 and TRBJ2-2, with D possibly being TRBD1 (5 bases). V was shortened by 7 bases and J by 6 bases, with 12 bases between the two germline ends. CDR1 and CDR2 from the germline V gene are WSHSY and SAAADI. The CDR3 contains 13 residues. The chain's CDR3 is CASNTVGAGELFF. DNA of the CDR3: TGCGCCAGCAACACAGTAGGGGCCGGGGAGCTGTTTTTT.

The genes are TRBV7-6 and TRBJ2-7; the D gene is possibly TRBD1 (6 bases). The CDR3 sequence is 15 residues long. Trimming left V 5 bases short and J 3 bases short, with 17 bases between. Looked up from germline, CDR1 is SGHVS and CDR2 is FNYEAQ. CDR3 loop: CASSIASDSSYEQYF. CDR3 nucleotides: TGTGCCAGCAGCATTGCCTCGGACAGCAGCTACGAGCAGTACTTC.

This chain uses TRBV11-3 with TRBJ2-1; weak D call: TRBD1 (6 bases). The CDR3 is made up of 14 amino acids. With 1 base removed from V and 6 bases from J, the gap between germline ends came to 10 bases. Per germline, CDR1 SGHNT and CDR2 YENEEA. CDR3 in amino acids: CASSLVGGPNEQFF. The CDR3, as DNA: TGTGCCAGCAGCTTAGTTGGGGGCCCCAATGAGCAGTTCTTC.

The CDR3 sequence: CASSPEDSRFGAFF. The DNA for the CDR3 is TGTGCCAGCAGTCCCGAGGACAGTCGATTCGGGGCTTTCTTT. J is TRBJ1-1 and V is TRBV6-8, with a possible D match to TRBD1 (6 bases). The length of the CDR3 is 14 residues. Germline V lookup: CDR1 MNHGY, CDR2 SAAAGT. V dropped 5 bases and J dropped 11 bases, with 21 bases sitting between them.

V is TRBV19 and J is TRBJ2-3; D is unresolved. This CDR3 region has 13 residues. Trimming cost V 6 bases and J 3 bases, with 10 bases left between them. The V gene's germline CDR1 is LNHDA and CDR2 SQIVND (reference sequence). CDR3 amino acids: CASSKTRTDTQYF. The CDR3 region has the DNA TGTGCCAGTAGCAAGACCCGAACAGATACGCAGTATTTT.

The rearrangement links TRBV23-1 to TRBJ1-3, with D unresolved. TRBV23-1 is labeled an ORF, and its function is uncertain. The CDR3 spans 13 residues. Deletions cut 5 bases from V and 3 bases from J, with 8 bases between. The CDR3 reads CASSGRDGNTIYF. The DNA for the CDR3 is TGCGCCAGCAGTGGTCGGGATGGAAACACCATATATTTT.

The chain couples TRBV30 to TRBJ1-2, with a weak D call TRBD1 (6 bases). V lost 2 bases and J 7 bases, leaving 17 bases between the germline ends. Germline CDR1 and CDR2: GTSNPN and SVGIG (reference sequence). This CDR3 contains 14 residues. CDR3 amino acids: CAWSLTSRTAGYTF. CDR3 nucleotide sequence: TGTGCCTGGAGTTTAACTTCGAGGACAGCTGGCTACACCTTC.

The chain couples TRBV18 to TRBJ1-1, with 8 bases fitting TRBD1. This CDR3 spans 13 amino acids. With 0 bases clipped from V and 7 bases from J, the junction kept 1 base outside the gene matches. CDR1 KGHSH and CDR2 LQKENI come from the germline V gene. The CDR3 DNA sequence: TGTGCCAGCTCACCACCGGACAGGGTTGAAGCTTTCTTT. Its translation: CASSPPDRVEAFF. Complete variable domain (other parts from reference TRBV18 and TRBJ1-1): NAGVMQNPRHLVRRRGQEARLRCSPMKGHSHVYWYRQLPEEGLKFMVYLQKENIIDESGMPKERFSAEFPKEGPSILRIQQVVRGDSAAYFCASSPPDRVEAFFGQGTRLTVV.

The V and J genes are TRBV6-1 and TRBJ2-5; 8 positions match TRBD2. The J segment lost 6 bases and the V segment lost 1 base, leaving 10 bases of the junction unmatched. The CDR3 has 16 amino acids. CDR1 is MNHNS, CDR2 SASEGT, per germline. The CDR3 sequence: CASSEEGSGSRKTQYF. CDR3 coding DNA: TGTGCCAGCAGTGAAGAGGGGAGCGGGAGTAGGAAGACCCAGTACTTC.

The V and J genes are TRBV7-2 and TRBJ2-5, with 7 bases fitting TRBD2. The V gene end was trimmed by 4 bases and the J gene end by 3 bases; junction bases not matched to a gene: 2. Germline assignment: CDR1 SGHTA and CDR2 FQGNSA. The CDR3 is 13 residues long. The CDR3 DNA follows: TGTGCCAGCAGCTGGGGGGGAGAAGAGACCCAGTACTTC. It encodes CASSWGGEETQYF. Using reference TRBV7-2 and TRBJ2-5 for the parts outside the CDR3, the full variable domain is GAGVSQSPSNKVTEKGKDVELRCDPISGHTALYWYRQSLGQGLEFLIYFQGNSAPDKSGLPSDRFSAERTGGSVSTLTIQRTQQEDSAVYLCASSWGGEETQYFGPGTRLLVL.

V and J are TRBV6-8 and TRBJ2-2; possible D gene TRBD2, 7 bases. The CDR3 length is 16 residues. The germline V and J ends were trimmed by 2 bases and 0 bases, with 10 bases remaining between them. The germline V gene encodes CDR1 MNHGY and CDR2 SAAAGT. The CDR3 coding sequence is TGTGCCAGCAGTTACGGGGGGGCTGCGAACACCGGGGAGCTGTTTTTT. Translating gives CASSYGGAANTGELFF.

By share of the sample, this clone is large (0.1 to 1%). The CDR3 DNA reads as TGTGCCAGCAGCCCCGGACTAGCCACAGTTGGTTCCTACGAGCAGTACTTC. This sequence encodes CASSPGLATVGSYEQYF. The chain uses TRBV6-8 and TRBJ2-7; 8 bases match TRBD2. Germline V CDR1 and CDR2: MNHGY, SAAAGT. Trimming took 6 bases from V and 1 from J; bases not matched to a gene: 14. This CDR3 region has 17 residues.